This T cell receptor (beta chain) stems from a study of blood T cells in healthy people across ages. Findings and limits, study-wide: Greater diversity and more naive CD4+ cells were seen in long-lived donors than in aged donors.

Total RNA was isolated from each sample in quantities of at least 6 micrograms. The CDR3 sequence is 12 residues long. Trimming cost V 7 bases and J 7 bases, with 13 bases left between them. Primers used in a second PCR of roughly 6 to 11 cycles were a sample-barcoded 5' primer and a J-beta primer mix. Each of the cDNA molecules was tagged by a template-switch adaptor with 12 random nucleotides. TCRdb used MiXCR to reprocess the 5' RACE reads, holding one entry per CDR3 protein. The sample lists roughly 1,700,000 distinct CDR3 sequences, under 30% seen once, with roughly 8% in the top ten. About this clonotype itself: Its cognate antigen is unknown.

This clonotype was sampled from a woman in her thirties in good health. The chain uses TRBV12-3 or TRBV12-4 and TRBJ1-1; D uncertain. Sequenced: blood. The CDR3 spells CASITDGVEAFF. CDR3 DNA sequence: TGTGCCAGCATCACGGACGGGGTTGAAGCTTTCTTT.